The following is a T cell receptor (beta chain) sequence with its context. This clone appeared a single time. It has no known antigen specificity. Base quality data are lacking; no much larger clone is found one base away. This entry is derived from a study of blood T cell repertoires in COVID-19 (dated by TCRdb to the early 2020s). Context from the whole study: Samples from collaborators originated in the United States, Italy and Spain and spanned both the acute and convalescent phases of COVID-19. The material from the prospective study consisted of cDNA or gDNA derived from T cells, B-cell-depleted T cells, or PBMCs. The dataset comprised deeply sampled blood TCRbeta repertoires from subjects exposed to, actively infected with, or recovered from COVID-19. The repertoires were released in a freely available public database meant as a resource for research on the immune response to SARS-CoV-2. Samples came from the ongoing ImmuneRACE study (first 160 participants) plus 1,254 subjects from 6 global collaborators. A de-identified subject ID, COVID-19 status, age in years and sex were almost always included in the sample metadata. Where HLA class I and class II types were available, the types were taken from metadata supplied by the sample provider, not from assay-based typing.

From cysteine to phenylalanine, the CDR3 is 15 amino acids long. Only the CDR3 part of the read is kept: 45 bases, read in frame from the first base. CDR1 SGHRS and CDR2 YFSETQ are derived from the germline V gene. A distance of 13 bases separates the germline ends of V and J, which lose 4 bases and 0 bases respectively. What the authors observed across the whole study: Clinical and demographic metadata were provided uncurated, with the amount varying by source and participant.

TCRbeta CDR3 regions were amplified from genomic DNA using the immunoSEQ Assay, a bias-controlled multiplex PCR. The original methods were these. Nucleated cell counts per sample were estimated from amplification of reference gene primers within the assay. To quantify the absolute abundance of each unique TCRbeta CDR3 rearrangement, sequence reads were collapsed and filtered. For each sample, productive Simpson clonality was calculated as the square root of Simpson's diversity index across productive rearrangements. The table was pulled from immuneACCESS by TCRdb, which kept in-frame rearrangements only. Such tables lose some clones; where checked, under half of the loss comes from unresolved V genes, and the rest has no known cause. V and J calls and clone size are copied from that table; D and trimming were computed from the DNA. This sample gives around 80,000 clones in total; roughly 78% of them show up just once. Around 5.2% of the sample rests with the top ten.

Each collaborating institution followed its own protocols to collect whole blood in K2EDTA tubes. For TCRbeta analysis, collaborators shipped samples in one of three forms: frozen whole blood, isolated PBMCs, or DNA extracted from either of those sample types. This receptor was identified in a woman aged 70-85 years with acute or convalescent COVID-19. The material sequenced was peripheral blood. The chain was built from TRBV5-1 and TRBJ1-1; the best D guess is TRBD1, with 5 bases matching. The encoded CDR3 is CASSPERGLNTEAFF. The DNA reads TGCGCCAGCAGCCCCGAACGGGGGTTGAACACTGAAGCTTTCTTT.